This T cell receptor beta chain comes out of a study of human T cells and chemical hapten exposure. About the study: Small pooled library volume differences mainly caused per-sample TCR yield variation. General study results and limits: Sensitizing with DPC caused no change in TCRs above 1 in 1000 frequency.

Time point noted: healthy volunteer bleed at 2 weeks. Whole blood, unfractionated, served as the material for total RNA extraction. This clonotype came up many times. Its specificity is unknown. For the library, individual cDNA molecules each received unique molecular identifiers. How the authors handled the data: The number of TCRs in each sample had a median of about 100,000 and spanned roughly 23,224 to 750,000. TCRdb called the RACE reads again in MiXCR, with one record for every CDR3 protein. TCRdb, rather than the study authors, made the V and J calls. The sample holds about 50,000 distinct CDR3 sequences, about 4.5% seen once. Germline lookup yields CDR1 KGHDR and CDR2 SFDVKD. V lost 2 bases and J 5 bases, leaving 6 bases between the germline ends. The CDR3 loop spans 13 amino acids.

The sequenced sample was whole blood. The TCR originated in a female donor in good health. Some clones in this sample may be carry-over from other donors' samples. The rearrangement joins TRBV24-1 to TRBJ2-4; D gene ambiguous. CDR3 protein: CATSDSAQNIQYF. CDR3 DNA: TGTGCCACCAGTGATTCAGCACAAAACATTCAGTACTTC.